The sequence of this T cell receptor (beta chain) was determined in a study of blood T cell repertoires in COVID-19. Participants were aged 18 to 89 years from about two dozen US areas. Germline V gene lookup returns CDR1 GTSNPN and CDR2 SVGIG (reference sequence). There are 15 residues in the CDR3. J gave up 7 bases and V 3 bases, and 8 bases lay outside the gene matches. Under the authors' procedure: Reference gene primer amplification yielded estimated nucleated cell counts. Assay used: immunoSEQ multiplex PCR; TCRdb lists only in-frame clones, some missing. The DNA gave D and trimming, while V, J and clone size come from that table. The data contain roughly 150,000 clones, 80% of them singletons. This clone showed up just once.

The J gene is TRBJ1-6, the V gene TRBV30; 8 positions agree with TRBD1. Sequencing was carried out using PBMCs or T cells enriched from blood (not recorded which). This sequence was found in an older woman who had recovered from COVID-19. CDR3 region: CAWRTADRENSPLHF. The DNA of the CDR3 is TGTGCCTGGAGAACAGCGGACAGGGAGAATTCACCCCTCCACTTT.